The subject of this entry is one TCR beta chain. This clonotype was detected a few times. Its specific antigen is unknown. No base quality values were provided; no much bigger clone lies one nucleotide off. The CDR3 measures 12 amino acids from cysteine to phenylalanine. Of all the DNA, just the CDR3 is kept, 36 bases in frame from base 1. As encoded in the germline V gene, CDR1 is SGHRS while CDR2 is YFSETQ. V is cut by 0 bases and J by 4 bases, and the space between the germline ends is 4 bases. Library preparation employed 5' RACE. TCRdb lists the instrument as Illumina HiSeq 2000. Template switching introduced a universal primer binding site; the final cDNA contained a unique molecular identifier, enabling accurate counting of TCR cDNA molecules. Specific primers in the conserved constant-segment region were used to synthesize first-strand cDNA for the TCR alpha and beta chains. To control for contamination, each cDNA library was double barcoded with a SMART-Mk sample barcode plus Illumina barcodes. TruSeq adapter sequences, together with Illumina sample barcodes, were added in two successive PCR steps. The TCR alpha and beta cDNA libraries were sequenced on the Illumina HiSeq platform using custom primers. Processing in the source paper ran as follows. Raw reads were processed with MiGEC to extract unique molecular identifiers, and MiXCR was used to determine CDR3 positions. For each individual, recombination models were inferred using an EM algorithm with the repgenHMM and IGoR tools. The analysis of shared clonotypes was done with the tcR package in R, with sharing normalized by the product of cloneset sizes. Out-of-frame nonproductive sequences were analyzed to study raw recombination free of thymic and clonal selection effects. The public reads were reprocessed in TCRdb via fastp at Q25 and MiXCR, keeping in-frame beta chains. Rows with one shared CDR3 protein collapse into an entry with the most common genes and DNA. These V and J calls rely on TCRdb rather than the paper's analysis. This sample holds 200,000 to 250,000 distinct CDR3 sequences; around 8% were observed only once. Just under 2% of the sample rests with the top ten.

The record originates from a study of identical twins (TCRdb year 2016). General notes on the study: To test whether fetal clonotypes persist, this study deep-sequenced TCR alpha and beta repertoires from monozygotic twins, from unrelated adults of various ages, and from cord blood. To rule out contamination, replicate twin experiments were performed at different times with different library preparation protocols. The study at large found these results: Out-of-frame TCR alpha sharing in monozygotic twins was systematically underestimated by recombination models, whereas sharing between unrelated individuals was in agreement with the recombination models. Compared with coincidental sharing between unrelated individuals, out-of-frame TCR alpha sequences shared between twins showed an excess of sequences with low generation probability. A weaker excess of twin sharing was found in beta out-of-frame sequences because the signal-to-noise ratio was lowered by fewer shared sequences. Because the same donors could not be followed over many years, the conclusions depended on cross-sectional statistical analysis. Abundant cord blood beta clonotypes had fewer insertions, young adult naive repertoires showed a similar but weaker trend, and memory repertoires showed no such trend. Zero-insertion analyses could be partly confounded by invariant T cells such as MAIT and iNKT, although diverse VJ usage argued against such confounding for most clonotypes.

Every donor in the study was a healthy Caucasian. The twin cohort comprised three pairs of female monozygotic twins, all aged roughly 18 to 30 years. Using Miltenyi CD45RO+ enrichment and human naive T-cell isolation kits, memory (CD45RO+) and naive T cells were isolated from PBMC. The sample was also linked to a second study, of yellow fever vaccine responses in identical twins. As that second study puts it: The authors reported that the T cell response to vaccination in identical twins appeared partly convergent and partly personalized. In identical twins, the study followed T cell clones that responded to the vaccine with precision.

The sequence was obtained from a woman aged 18-30 years in good health. This chain joins TRBV5-1 to TRBJ2-5, with the D gene uncertain. The sample taken for sequencing was memory (CD45RO+) T cells sorted from blood. What this sample's cell subset or site label stands for: CD45RO+ enriched T cells. The nucleotide sequence reads as follows: TGCGCCAGCAGCTTGGTAGCAGAGACCCAGTACTTC. Translated, this is CASSLVAETQYF.